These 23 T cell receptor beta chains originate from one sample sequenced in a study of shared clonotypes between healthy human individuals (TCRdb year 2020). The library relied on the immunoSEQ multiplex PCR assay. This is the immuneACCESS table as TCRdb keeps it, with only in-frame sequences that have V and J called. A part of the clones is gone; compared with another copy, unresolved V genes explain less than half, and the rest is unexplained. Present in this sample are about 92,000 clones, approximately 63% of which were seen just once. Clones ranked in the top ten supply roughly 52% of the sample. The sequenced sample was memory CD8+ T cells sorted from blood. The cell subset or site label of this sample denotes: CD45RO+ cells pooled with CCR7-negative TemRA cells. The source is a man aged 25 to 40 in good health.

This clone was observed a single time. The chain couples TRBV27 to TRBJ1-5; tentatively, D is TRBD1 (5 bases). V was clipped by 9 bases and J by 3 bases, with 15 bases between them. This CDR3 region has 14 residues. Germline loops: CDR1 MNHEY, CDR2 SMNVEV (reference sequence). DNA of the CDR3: TGTGCCAGTTCGTTCGGGACGCTCAATCAGCCCCAGCATTTT. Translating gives CASSFGTLNQPQHF.

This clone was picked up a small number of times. As DNA, the CDR3 is TGCGCCAGCAGCCAAGATCCCCAGGGGAAGAACACTGAAGCTTTCTTT. This sequence encodes CASSQDPQGKNTEAFF. The chain couples TRBV4-1 to TRBJ1-1, with a tentative D call TRBD1 (6 bases). CDR3 length equals 16 residues. Trimming left V 0 bases short and J 1 base short, with 12 bases between. Looked up from germline, CDR1 is MGHRA and CDR2 is YSYEKL.

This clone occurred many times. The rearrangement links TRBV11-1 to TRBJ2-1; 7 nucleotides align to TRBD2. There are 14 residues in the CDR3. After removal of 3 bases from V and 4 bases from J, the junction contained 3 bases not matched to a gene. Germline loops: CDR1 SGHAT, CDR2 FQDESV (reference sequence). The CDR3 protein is CASSLSGNYNEQFF. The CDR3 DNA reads TGTGCCAGCAGCTTGAGCGGGAATTACAATGAGCAGTTCTTC. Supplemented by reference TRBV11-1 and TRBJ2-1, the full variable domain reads EAEVAQSPRYKITEKSQAVAFWCDPISGHATLYWYRQILGQGPELLVQFQDESVVDDSQLPKDRFSAERLKGVDSTLKIQPAELGDSAMYLCASSLSGNYNEQFFGPGTRLTVL.

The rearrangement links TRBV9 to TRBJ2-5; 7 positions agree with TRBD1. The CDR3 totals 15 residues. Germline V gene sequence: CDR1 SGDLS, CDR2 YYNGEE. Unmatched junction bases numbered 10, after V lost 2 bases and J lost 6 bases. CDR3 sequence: CASSVSDRVGKTQYF. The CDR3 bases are TGTGCCAGCAGCGTTAGTGACAGGGTAGGAAAGACCCAGTACTTC.

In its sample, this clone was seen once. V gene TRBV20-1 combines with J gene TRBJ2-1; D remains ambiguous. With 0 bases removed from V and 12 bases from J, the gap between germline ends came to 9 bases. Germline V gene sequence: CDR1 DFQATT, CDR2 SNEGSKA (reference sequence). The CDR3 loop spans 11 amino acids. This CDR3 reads CSARDTKGQFF. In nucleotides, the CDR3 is TGCAGTGCTAGAGATACTAAGGGGCAGTTCTTC.

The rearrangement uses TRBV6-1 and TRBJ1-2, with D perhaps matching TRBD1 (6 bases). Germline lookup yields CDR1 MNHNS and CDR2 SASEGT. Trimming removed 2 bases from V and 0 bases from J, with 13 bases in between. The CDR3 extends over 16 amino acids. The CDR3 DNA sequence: TGTGCCAGCAGTGAATTGGGGGCCGCGCCTAACTATGGCTACACCTTC. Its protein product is CASSELGAAPNYGYTF.

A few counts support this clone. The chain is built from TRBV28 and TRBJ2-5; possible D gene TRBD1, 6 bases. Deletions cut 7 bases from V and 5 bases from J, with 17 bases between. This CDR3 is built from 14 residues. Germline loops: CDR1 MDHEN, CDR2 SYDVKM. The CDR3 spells CASKIKGVDETQYF. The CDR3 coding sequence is TGTGCCAGCAAAATAAAGGGGGTCGATGAGACCCAGTACTTC.

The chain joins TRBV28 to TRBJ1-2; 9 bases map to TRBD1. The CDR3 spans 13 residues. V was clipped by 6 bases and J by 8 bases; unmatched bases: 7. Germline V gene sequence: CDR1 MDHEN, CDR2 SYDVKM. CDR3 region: CASSTQGAEGYTF. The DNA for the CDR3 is TGTGCCAGCAGCACACAGGGGGCCGAAGGCTACACCTTC.

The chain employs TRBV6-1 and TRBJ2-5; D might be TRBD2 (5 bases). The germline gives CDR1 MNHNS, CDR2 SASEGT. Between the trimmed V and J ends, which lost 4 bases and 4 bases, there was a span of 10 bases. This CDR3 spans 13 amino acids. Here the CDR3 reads CASSVRAGETQYF. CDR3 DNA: TGTGCCAGCAGTGTGCGGGCGGGAGAGACCCAGTACTTC.

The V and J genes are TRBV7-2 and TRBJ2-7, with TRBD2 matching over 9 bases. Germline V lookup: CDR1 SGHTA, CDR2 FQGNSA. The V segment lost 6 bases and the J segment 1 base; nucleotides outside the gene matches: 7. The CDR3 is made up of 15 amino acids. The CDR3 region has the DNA TGTGCCAGCAGTCTTCCGGGACTAGCATCCTACGAGCAGTACTTC. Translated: CASSLPGLASYEQYF.

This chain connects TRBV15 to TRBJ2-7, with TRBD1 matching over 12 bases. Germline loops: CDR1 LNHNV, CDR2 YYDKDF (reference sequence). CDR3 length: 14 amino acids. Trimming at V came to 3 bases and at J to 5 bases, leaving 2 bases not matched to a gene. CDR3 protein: CATSSGTGGNEQYF. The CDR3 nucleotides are TGTGCCACCAGCAGTGGGACAGGGGGCAACGAGCAGTACTTC.

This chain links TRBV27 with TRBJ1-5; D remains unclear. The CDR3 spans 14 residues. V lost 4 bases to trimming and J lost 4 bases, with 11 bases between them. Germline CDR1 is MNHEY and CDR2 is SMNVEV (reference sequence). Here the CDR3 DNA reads TGTGCCAGCAGTTCGATGGGGTTGAATCAGCCCCAGCATTTT. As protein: CASSSMGLNQPQHF.

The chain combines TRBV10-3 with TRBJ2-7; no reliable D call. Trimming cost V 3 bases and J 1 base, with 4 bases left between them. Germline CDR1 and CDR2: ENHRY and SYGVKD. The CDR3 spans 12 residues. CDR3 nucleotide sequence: TGTGCCATCAGTGACGCTTCCTACGAGCAGTACTTC. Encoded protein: CAISDASYEQYF.

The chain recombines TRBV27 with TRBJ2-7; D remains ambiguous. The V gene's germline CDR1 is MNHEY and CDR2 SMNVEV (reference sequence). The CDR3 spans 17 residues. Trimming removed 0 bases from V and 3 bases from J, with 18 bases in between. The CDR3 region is CASSLSTVRLERYEQYF. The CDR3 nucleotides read TGTGCCAGCAGTTTATCGACGGTGAGATTAGAACGCTACGAGCAGTACTTC.

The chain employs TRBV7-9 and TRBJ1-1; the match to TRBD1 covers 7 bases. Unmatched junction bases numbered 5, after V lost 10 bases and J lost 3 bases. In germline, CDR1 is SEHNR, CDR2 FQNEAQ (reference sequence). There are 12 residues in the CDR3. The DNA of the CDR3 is TGTGCCACAAGGGACAGATACACTGAAGCTTTCTTT. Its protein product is CATRDRYTEAFF.

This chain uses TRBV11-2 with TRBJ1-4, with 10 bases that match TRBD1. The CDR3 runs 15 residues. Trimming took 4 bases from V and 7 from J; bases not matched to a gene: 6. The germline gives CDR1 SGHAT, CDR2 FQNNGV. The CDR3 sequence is CASSWAGTGVEKLFF. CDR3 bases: TGTGCCAGCAGCTGGGCCGGGACAGGGGTTGAAAAACTGTTTTTT.

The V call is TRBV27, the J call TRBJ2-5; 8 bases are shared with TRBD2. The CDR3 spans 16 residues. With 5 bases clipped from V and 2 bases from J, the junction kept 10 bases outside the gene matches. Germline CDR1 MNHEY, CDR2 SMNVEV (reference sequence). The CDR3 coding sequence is TGTGCCAGCAGTCCGACCGGGACTAGATGGCAAGAGACCCAGTACTTC. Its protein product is CASSPTGTRWQETQYF.

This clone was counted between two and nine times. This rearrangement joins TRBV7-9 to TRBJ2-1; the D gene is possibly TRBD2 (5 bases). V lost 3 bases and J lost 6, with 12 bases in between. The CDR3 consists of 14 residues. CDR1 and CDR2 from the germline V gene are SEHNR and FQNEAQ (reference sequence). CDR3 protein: CASSFELDTNEQFF. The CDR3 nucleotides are TGTGCCAGCAGCTTCGAACTAGATACCAATGAGCAGTTCTTC.

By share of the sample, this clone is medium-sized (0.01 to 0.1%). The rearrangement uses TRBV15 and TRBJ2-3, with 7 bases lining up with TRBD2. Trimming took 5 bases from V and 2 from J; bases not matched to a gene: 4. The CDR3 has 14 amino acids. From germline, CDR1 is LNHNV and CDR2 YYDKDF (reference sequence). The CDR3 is CATSGGRATDTQYF. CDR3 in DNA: TGTGCCACCAGCGGTGGGAGGGCCACAGATACGCAGTATTTT.

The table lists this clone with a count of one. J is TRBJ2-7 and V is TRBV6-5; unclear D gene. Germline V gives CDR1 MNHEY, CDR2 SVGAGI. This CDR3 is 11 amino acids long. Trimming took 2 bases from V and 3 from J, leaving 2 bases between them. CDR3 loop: CASSYLYEQYF. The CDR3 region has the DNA TGTGCCAGCAGTTACCTCTACGAGCAGTACTTC.

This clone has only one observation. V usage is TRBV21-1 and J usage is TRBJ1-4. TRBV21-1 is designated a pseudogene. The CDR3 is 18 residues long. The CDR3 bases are TGTGCCAGCAGTCCCCGCCTAGCTACAAGGGTGCATAATGAAAAACTGTTTTTT. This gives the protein CASSPRLATRVHNEKLFF.

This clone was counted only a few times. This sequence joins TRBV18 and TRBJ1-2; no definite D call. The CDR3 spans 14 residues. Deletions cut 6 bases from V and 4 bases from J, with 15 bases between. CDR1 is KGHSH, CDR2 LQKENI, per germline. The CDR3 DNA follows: TGTGCCAGCTCCGATGCCGGACTGCCCTATGGCTACACCTTC. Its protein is CASSDAGLPYGYTF.

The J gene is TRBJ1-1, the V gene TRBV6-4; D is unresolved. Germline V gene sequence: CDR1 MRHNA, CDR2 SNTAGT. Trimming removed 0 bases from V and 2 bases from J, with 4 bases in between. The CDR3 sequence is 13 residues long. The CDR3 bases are TGTGCCAGCAGTGACTCCGCCAACACTGAAGCTTTCTTT. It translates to CASSDSANTEAFF.